This TCR beta chain was identified during a study of human thymus T cells. Clones were sequenced by immunoSEQ multiplex PCR, and TCRdb holds only the in-frame ones, with some missing. The data contain some 120,000 clones, 90% to 95% of them singletons. Thymic material originated from resections removed in the course of corrective heart surgery. Each of the donors was a healthy Finnish infant who was undergoing open corrective cardiac surgery for congenital heart defects. Study-level points and caveats: As related research reported, thymic repertoires overlapped highly among unrelated individuals. Blood and thymic repertoires both appeared biased in V and J gene usage.

Regarding this clone: Its antigen remains unknown.

This CDR3 has 16 residues. The V and J ends lost 2 bases and 5 bases respectively, with 18 bases between them. Germline V gene lookup returns CDR1 LGHNT and CDR2 FRNRAP. J is TRBJ2-5 and V is TRBV12-5, with a weak D call TRBD2 (7 bases). The sample comprised thymus tissue. The TCR comes from a boy under two years old with a congenital heart defect but otherwise immunologically healthy. DNA of the CDR3: TGTGCTAGTGGTTTGAATTCTGGGGGGGCGCGGGAGACCCAGTACTTC. This codes for CASGLNSGGARETQYF.